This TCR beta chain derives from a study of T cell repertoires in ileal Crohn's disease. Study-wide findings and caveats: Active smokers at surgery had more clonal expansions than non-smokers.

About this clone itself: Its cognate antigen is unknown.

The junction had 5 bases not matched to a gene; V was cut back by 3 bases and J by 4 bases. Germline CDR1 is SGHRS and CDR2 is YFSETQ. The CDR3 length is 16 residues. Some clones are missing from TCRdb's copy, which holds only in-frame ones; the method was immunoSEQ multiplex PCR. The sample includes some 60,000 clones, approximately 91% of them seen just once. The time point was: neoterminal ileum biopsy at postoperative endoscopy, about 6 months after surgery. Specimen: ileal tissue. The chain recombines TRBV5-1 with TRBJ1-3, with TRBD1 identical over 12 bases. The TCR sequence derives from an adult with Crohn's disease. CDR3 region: CASSSGTGGAGNTIYF. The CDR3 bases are TGCGCCAGCAGCTCCGGGACAGGGGGCGCGGGAAACACCATATATTTT.